Presented here are 9 T cell receptor beta chains from one specimen sequenced in a study of molecular identifiers for immune sequencing clone quantification. TCRdb passed the PCR reads through MiXCR, listing each CDR3 protein once. This sample has under 800,000 distinct CDR3 sequences; about 25% occur once, and the top ten carry 0.75% to 0.8%. The sequencing input was naive CD8+ T cells from blood, with Jurkat cell RNA spiked in. As for subset: FACS-sorted CD8+CD4-CCR7+CD45RA+ naive T cells. The receptors were sampled from a human donor in good health. Some libraries in this study had Jurkat cell RNA spiked in.

The rearrangement links TRBV12-3 or TRBV12-4 to TRBJ2-1; D call uncertain. Trimming removed 6 bases from V and 6 bases from J, with 12 bases in between. The CDR3 extends over 13 amino acids. The chain's CDR3 is CASSQSAGNEQFF. Written as DNA, the CDR3 is TGTGCCAGCAGCCAGAGTGCCGGCAATGAGCAGTTCTTC.

To note about this clonotype: A much larger clone differs by one base, so this may be a read error. The CDR3 sequence is CASGLLARDEQYF. The CDR3 DNA sequence: TGTGCCAGCGGTTTACTGGCGAGGGATGAGCAGTACTTC. The chain joins TRBV6-6 to TRBJ2-7; possibly TRBD2 for D (5 bases). V was cut by 8 bases and J by 7 bases, with 18 bases left in between. Germline V gives CDR1 MNHNY, CDR2 SVGAGI (reference sequence). The CDR3 totals 13 residues.

The sample holds many counts of this clonotype. The rearrangement links TRBV30 to TRBJ1-1; perhaps TRBD1 as D (6 bases). CDR1 and CDR2 (germline): GTSNPN, SVGIG (reference sequence). The V and J ends lost 2 bases and 6 bases respectively, with 10 bases between them. The CDR3 has 12 amino acids. The CDR3 reads CAWSLAGAEAFF. CDR3 DNA: TGTGCCTGGAGTTTAGCAGGGGCTGAAGCTTTCTTT.

V gene TRBV11-2 combines with J gene TRBJ2-3, with TRBD2 matching 11 bases. This CDR3 contains 16 residues. Germline trimming cut 1 base from V and 12 bases from J; bases unmatched to any gene: 12. The V gene's germline CDR1 is SGHAT and CDR2 FQNNGV. CDR3 in amino acids: CASSLGSLAGEDHQYF. DNA for the CDR3: TGTGCCAGCAGCTTAGGATCACTAGCGGGAGAGGACCATCAGTATTTT.

This rearrangement joins TRBV27 to TRBJ2-6; no clear D gene. V was clipped by 0 bases and J by 4 bases, with 10 bases between them. The CDR3 contains 16 residues. CDR1 MNHEY and CDR2 SMNVEV come from the germline V gene (reference sequence). Here the CDR3 DNA reads TGTGCCAGCAGTTTATCTCTAATAAAAGGGGCCAACGTCCTGACTTTC. Translated: CASSLSLIKGANVLTF.

This clonotype showed up just a few times. The chain combines TRBV20-1 with TRBJ2-7; D unresolved. Germline CDR1 and CDR2: DFQATT and SNEGSKA (reference sequence). The CDR3 sequence is 14 residues long. The V gene lost 0 bases and the J gene lost 0 bases, with 9 bases spanning the gap. Here the CDR3 reads CSARDLFGSYEQYF. The CDR3, as DNA: TGCAGTGCTAGAGATTTGTTCGGCTCCTACGAGCAGTACTTC.

In this sample, this clonotype turned up a few times. The rearrangement links TRBV27 to TRBJ2-5; D call uncertain. Germline V CDR1 and CDR2: MNHEY, SMNVEV (reference sequence). CDR3 size: 14 residues. V shed 6 bases and J shed 5 bases, with 16 bases lying between them. The CDR3 DNA reads as TGTGCCAGCAGATCGAGTGGTTCGAGGGAGACCCAGTACTTC. Translating it yields CASRSSGSRETQYF.

Details on this clonotype: A much more abundant neighbour one base away suggests this may be a read error. Because the CDR3 is missing its conserved closing phenylalanine or tryptophan, this is likely a read error. CDR3 DNA: TGCAGCGTTGAAGATAGTGGGGTTGAGCAGTACTCC. It yields the protein CSVEDSGVEQYS. The J gene is TRBJ2-7, the V gene TRBV29-1, with D unresolved. The CDR3 totals 12 residues. The germline V and J ends were trimmed by 0 bases and 7 bases, with 10 bases remaining between them. Germline values: CDR1 SQVTM, CDR2 ANQGSEA.

The rearrangement uses TRBV6-5 and TRBJ2-3, with TRBD2 matching over 9 bases. Germline CDR1 is MNHEY and CDR2 is SVGAGI. The CDR3 extends over 15 amino acids. V shed 2 bases, J shed 2 bases, and the junction held 2 bases outside the gene matches. CDR3 protein: CASSYEGLATDTQYF. The CDR3 DNA reads as TGTGCCAGCAGTTACGAGGGACTAGCCACAGATACGCAGTATTTT.